The clone carrying this T cell receptor beta chain has just one count. Authors' data handling: Reference gene primer amplification yielded estimated nucleated cell counts. The repertoire was sequenced with immunoSEQ multiplex PCR; TCRdb's copy has only in-frame clones and lacks some. The V and J calls and clone size are taken from that table; D and trimming were inferred from the DNA. Here the sample spans some 16,000 clones, roughly 88% being singletons. These data are taken from a study of blood T cell repertoires in COVID-19. Whole-study context: Samples came from the United States, Italy and Spain, spanning acute and convalescent COVID-19. The cDNA or gDNA used as material had been derived from T cells, B-cell-depleted T cells, or PBMCs.

The specimen sequenced was peripheral blood. This sequence originates from a human donor in a cohort sampled during active COVID-19.

CDR3 nucleotides: TGCGCCAGCAGCCTGGGACAGGGCAATGGCTACACCTTC. This codes for CASSLGQGNGYTF. The rearrangement uses TRBV5-1 and TRBJ1-2; the match to TRBD1 covers 9 bases. The CDR3 loop spans 13 amino acids. J lost 6 bases, V lost 4 bases, and 4 bases had no gene match. Germline V CDR1 and CDR2: SGHRS, YFSETQ.